These 30 T cell receptor beta chains were sequenced from one sample in a study of cytomegalovirus exposure and HLA in healthy donors. In the PCR, 60 Vbeta and 13 Jbeta primers were used. Sequenced by immunoSEQ multiplex PCR; TCRdb stores in-frame clones only, minus some. The sample's table shows fewer than 150,000 clones. Input material: PBMCs. The receptors come from a woman aged 55-69 years in good health and CMV-seronegative.

The V call is TRBV7-9, the J call TRBJ1-4, with D unclear. This CDR3 region has 16 residues. From germline, CDR1 is SEHNR and CDR2 FQNEAQ (reference sequence). Trimming shortened V by 1 base and J by 1 base, and 10 bases separated the two germline ends. The CDR3 loop is CASSLVVVQTNEKLFF. The CDR3 nucleotides read TGTGCCAGCAGCTTAGTAGTGGTGCAAACTAATGAAAAACTGTTTTTT.

The rearrangement joins TRBV6-1 to TRBJ1-1, with TRBD1 as a possible D gene (5 bases). V lost 6 bases to trimming and J lost 0 bases, with 11 bases between them. The CDR3 is 14 amino acids. Per germline, CDR1 MNHNS and CDR2 SASEGT. The CDR3 nucleotides read TGTGCCAGCAGCCGAGACAGCCTGAACACTGAAGCTTTCTTT. This translates into CASSRDSLNTEAFF.

The genes are TRBV5-1 and TRBJ2-7, with 9 bases matching TRBD1. Germline V gives CDR1 SGHRS, CDR2 YFSETQ. The CDR3 is made up of 13 amino acids. The V gene end was trimmed by 4 bases and the J gene end by 7 bases; junction bases not matched to a gene: 6. The DNA of the CDR3 is TGCGCCAGCAGCATACAGGGGGCTAGGGAGCAGTACTTC. Translating gives CASSIQGAREQYF. Drawing the rest from reference TRBV5-1 and TRBJ2-7, the complete variable domain is KAGVTQTPRYLIKTRGQQVTLSCSPISGHRSVSWYQQTPGQGLQFLFEYFSETQRNKGNFPGRFSGRQFSNSRSEMNVSTLELGDSALYLCASSIQGAREQYFGPGTRLTVT.

The CDR3 is CASSLGQGQQYF. The CDR3, as DNA: TGTGCCAGCAGCTTGGGACAGGGGCAGCAGTATTTT. The chain is built from TRBV11-3 and TRBJ2-3, with 10 positions matching TRBD1. The J segment lost 11 bases and the V segment lost 3 bases, leaving 2 bases of the junction unmatched. The CDR3 runs 12 residues. CDR1 and CDR2 from the germline V gene are SGHNT and YENEEA.

Concerning this clone itself: The junction differs from germline at one of its ends, possibly a read error. The V call is TRBV28, the J call TRBJ2-5; possibly TRBD1 for D (7 bases). The V gene's germline CDR1 is MDHEN and CDR2 SYDVKM. The CDR3 runs to 14 residues. CDR3 region: CASSQRVGRDSWDF. CDR3 sequence (DNA): TGTGCCAGCAGCCAAAGGGTGGGGCGGGACAGTTGGGACTTC.

J is TRBJ1-1 and V is TRBV7-9; possible D gene TRBD1, 5 bases. The CDR3 runs 13 residues. V was cut by 5 bases and J by 4 bases, with 11 bases left in between. Germline assignment: CDR1 SEHNR and CDR2 FQNEAQ (reference sequence). CDR3 amino acids: CASSLGEPTEAFF. The CDR3 DNA reads TGTGCCAGCAGCCTAGGGGAGCCCACTGAAGCTTTCTTT.

Worth noting for this clone: As the CDR3 is not closed by the conserved phenylalanine or tryptophan, this likely results from a read error. The V and J genes are TRBV6-5 and TRBJ1-2, with TRBD1 matching 7 bases. This CDR3 is built from 14 residues. Looked up from germline, CDR1 is MNHEY and CDR2 is SVGAGI. Trimming cost V 5 bases and J 4 bases; bases outside gene matches: 7. CDR3 sequence (DNA): TGTGCCAGCAGTAGACAGGGATCGGCCTATGGCTACACCTCC. Its translation: CASSRQGSAYGYTS.

The chain recombines TRBV19 with TRBJ2-7; 12 nucleotides match TRBD1. The trim removed 1 base at V and 0 bases at J, leaving 7 bases unmatched. Germline assignment: CDR1 LNHDA and CDR2 SQIVND (reference sequence). This CDR3 contains 18 residues. The CDR3 DNA reads TGTGCCAGTAGTATAGGAGGGACAGGGGGCCCTCTCTCCTACGAGCAGTACTTC. It specifies CASSIGGTGGPLSYEQYF.

J is TRBJ2-6 and V is TRBV19, with 8 bases fitting TRBD1. Germline CDR1 reads LNHDA; CDR2 reads SQIVND (reference sequence). This CDR3 contains 17 residues. V dropped 5 bases and J dropped 4; count of bases not matched to a gene: 10. The chain's CDR3 is CASSENRGAGGANVLTF. The CDR3 DNA reads TGTGCCAGTAGTGAGAACAGGGGGGCCGGGGGGGCCAACGTCCTGACTTTC.

V usage is TRBV14 and J usage is TRBJ1-1, with 8 bases that match TRBD1. Losses at the gene ends were 1 base for V and 0 bases for J; bases not matched to a gene: 13. CDR3 length equals 19 residues. CDR1 is SGHDN, CDR2 FVKESK, per germline. In nucleotides, the CDR3 is TGTGCCAGCAGCCAAGGCCCCCGGACAGGGTCTTTCATGAACACTGAAGCTTTCTTT. Translated, it gives CASSQGPRTGSFMNTEAFF.

The rearrangement links TRBV28 to TRBJ2-7; D is ambiguous. V was pared by 1 base and J by 1 base, with 8 bases between. The CDR3 is 14 amino acids. CDR1 and CDR2 (germline): MDHEN, SYDVKM. The CDR3 coding sequence is TGTGCCAGCAGTTTATATCCAGGATCCTACGAGCAGTACTTC. Its protein product is CASSLYPGSYEQYF.

J is TRBJ2-3 and V is TRBV27, with D maybe TRBD2 (5 bases). The CDR3 totals 16 residues. Germline lookup yields CDR1 MNHEY and CDR2 SMNVEV (reference sequence). The V gene lost 6 bases and the J gene lost 1 base, with 17 bases spanning the gap. Here the CDR3 DNA reads TGTGCCAGCAGCTGGCGAGGGCTGGAGGGCACAGATACGCAGTATTTT. Amino acids: CASSWRGLEGTDTQYF.

This rearrangement joins TRBV21-1 to TRBJ1-5. TRBV21-1 is reported as a pseudogene. The CDR3 sequence is 12 residues long. The CDR3: CAREEDNQPQHF. CDR3 nucleotide sequence: TGTGCCAGGGAGGAAGACAATCAGCCCCAGCATTTT.

This chain joins TRBV5-6 and TRBJ2-7, with 8 bases matching TRBD1. The CDR3 totals 15 residues. With 7 bases clipped from V and 4 bases from J, the junction kept 13 bases outside the gene matches. CDR1 SGHDT and CDR2 YYEEEE come from the germline V gene. The CDR3 sequence is CASQTGVGEGYEQYF. The CDR3 DNA follows: TGTGCCAGCCAGACAGGGGTCGGAGAGGGGTACGAGCAGTACTTC.

The V gene is TRBV28, the J gene TRBJ2-7, with a tentative D call TRBD2 (6 bases). CDR1 is MDHEN, CDR2 SYDVKM, per germline. The CDR3 consists of 13 residues. V was cut by 2 bases and J by 6 bases, with 11 bases left in between. CDR3 in amino acids: CASSLHGLLEQYF. CDR3 nucleotide sequence: TGTGCCAGCAGTTTACACGGACTACTCGAGCAGTACTTC.

The chain couples TRBV9 to TRBJ2-2; D unresolved. The CDR3 consists of 11 residues. CDR1 is SGDLS, CDR2 YYNGEE, per germline. Trimming removed 5 bases at V and 5 bases at J, with 4 bases between. The CDR3 DNA follows: TGTGCCAGCAGTCGGACCGGGGAGCTGTTTTTT. Amino acids: CASSRTGELFF.

V usage is TRBV18 and J usage is TRBJ1-2; 8 bases agree with TRBD1. The CDR3 runs to 13 residues. J gave up 6 bases and V 5 bases, and 5 bases lay outside the gene matches. CDR1 and CDR2 (germline): KGHSH, LQKENI. This chain's CDR3 is CASSSTTGDGYTF. As DNA, the CDR3 is TGTGCCAGCTCAAGCACGACAGGGGATGGCTACACCTTC.

This chain joins TRBV28 and TRBJ1-6, with 7 nucleotides matching TRBD1. The trim removed 7 bases at V and 10 bases at J, leaving 10 bases unmatched. The CDR3 length is 14 residues. CDR1 and CDR2 from the germline V gene are MDHEN and SYDVKM. CDR3 in DNA: TGTGCCAGCACCCTGACAGGGCTCCACTCACCCCTCCACTTT. Translating gives CASTLTGLHSPLHF.

V usage is TRBV10-2 and J usage is TRBJ2-7, with D perhaps matching TRBD2 (5 bases). Trimming shortened V by 6 bases and J by 6 bases, and 15 bases separated the two germline ends. Germline CDR1 and CDR2: WSHSY and SAAADI. The CDR3 covers 13 residues. The CDR3 region is CASRPGLSGEQYF. The DNA for the CDR3 is TGCGCCAGCAGGCCGGGGTTGAGCGGCGAGCAGTACTTC.

The V and J genes are TRBV27 and TRBJ2-7, with 12 bases fitting TRBD2. V shed 5 bases and J 2 bases; nucleotides not matched to a gene: 4. Germline V lookup: CDR1 MNHEY, CDR2 SMNVEV (reference sequence). The CDR3 sequence is 15 residues long. The CDR3: CASSARLAGAYEQYF. The CDR3 bases are TGTGCCAGCAGTGCGAGACTAGCGGGAGCCTACGAGCAGTACTTC.

The chain joins TRBV6-5 to TRBJ2-7; 9 positions match TRBD1. This CDR3 region has 13 residues. Germline V gene data show CDR1 as MNHEY and CDR2 as SVGAGI. V trimming: 9 bases; J trimming: 0 bases; junction bases outside the gene matches: 3. This CDR3 reads CASGQGSSYEQYF. CDR3 nucleotides: TGTGCCAGTGGACAGGGGAGCTCCTACGAGCAGTACTTC.

J is TRBJ2-5 and V is TRBV19; tentatively, D is TRBD2 (6 bases). The CDR3 runs to 15 residues. The germline V and J ends were trimmed by 3 bases and 9 bases, with 20 bases remaining between them. The V gene's germline CDR1 is LNHDA and CDR2 SQIVND (reference sequence). DNA of the CDR3: TGTGCCAGTAGTATTGGCACTAGCAAGGGGTCGGCCCAGTACTTC. Protein sequence: CASSIGTSKGSAQYF.

The chain carries TRBV19 and TRBJ1-2, with a possible D match to TRBD1 (5 bases). Germline V gene data show CDR1 as LNHDA and CDR2 as SQIVND (reference sequence). The CDR3 is 12 residues long. V was cut by 8 bases and J by 6 bases, with 13 bases left in between. This CDR3 reads CASGVEGHGYTF. The DNA of the CDR3 is TGTGCCAGTGGGGTGGAGGGGCATGGCTACACCTTC.

The rearrangement uses TRBV13 and TRBJ2-1; the match to TRBD2 covers 11 bases. The CDR3 consists of 16 residues. V dropped 5 bases and J dropped 4; count of bases not matched to a gene: 7. CDR1 is PRHDT, CDR2 FYEKMQ, per germline (reference sequence). CDR3 amino acids: CASSINSGGAYNEQFF. The CDR3 DNA reads as TGTGCCAGCAGCATAAATAGCGGGGGGGCTTACAATGAGCAGTTCTTC.

The rearrangement links TRBV28 to TRBJ1-3, with D possibly matching TRBD1 (5 bases). The V end lost 3 bases, the J end lost 1 base, and 7 bases lay between the germline ends. This CDR3 comprises 14 residues. Germline values: CDR1 MDHEN, CDR2 SYDVKM. The CDR3 reads CASSFRGSGNTIYF. The CDR3 region has the DNA TGTGCCAGCAGTTTCCGGGGGTCTGGAAACACCATATATTTT.

J is TRBJ2-3 and V is TRBV7-9, with D unresolved. CDR3 length equals 15 residues. The V end lost 1 base, the J end lost 6 bases, and 14 bases lay between the germline ends. Per germline, CDR1 SEHNR and CDR2 FQNEAQ (reference sequence). CDR3 sequence: CASSLGTLESDTQYF. The CDR3 DNA reads as TGTGCCAGCAGCTTAGGTACTCTTGAATCCGATACGCAGTATTTT.

The chain couples TRBV5-1 to TRBJ2-3, with D unresolved. CDR1 and CDR2 from the germline V gene are SGHRS and YFSETQ. This CDR3 region has 15 residues. V was trimmed by 0 bases and J by 5 bases, leaving 13 bases between them. This CDR3 is CASSLDRPMRDTQYF. The DNA for the CDR3 is TGCGCCAGCAGCTTGGACAGACCGATGAGAGATACGCAGTATTTT.

The genes are TRBV28 and TRBJ1-2; 10 nucleotides agree with TRBD1. Germline CDR1 is MDHEN and CDR2 is SYDVKM. J gave up 3 bases and V 6 bases, and 4 bases lay outside the gene matches. CDR3 length: 14 residues. The CDR3 region is CASSWGQGHYGYTF. DNA for the CDR3: TGTGCCAGCAGCTGGGGACAGGGGCACTATGGCTACACCTTC.

V and J are TRBV7-6 and TRBJ2-7; 8 bases are a match to TRBD2. The ends lost 5 bases at V and 6 bases at J; junction bases unmatched: 9. This CDR3 is 14 amino acids long. Germline V gene lookup returns CDR1 SGHVS and CDR2 FNYEAQ. CDR3 coding DNA: TGTGCCAGCAGCGTCCCGGGGGCGGGGGGCGAGCAGTACTTC. Protein: CASSVPGAGGEQYF.

V usage is TRBV29-1 and J usage is TRBJ1-2; 9 nucleotides match TRBD1. The CDR3 loop spans 13 amino acids. Per the germline V gene, CDR1 is SQVTM and CDR2 is ANQGSEA. The V gene end was trimmed by 7 bases and the J gene end by 8 bases; junction bases not matched to a gene: 11. CDR3 sequence: CSAYRQGVKGYTF. The DNA of the CDR3 is TGCAGCGCTTACCGACAGGGGGTAAAGGGCTACACCTTC.